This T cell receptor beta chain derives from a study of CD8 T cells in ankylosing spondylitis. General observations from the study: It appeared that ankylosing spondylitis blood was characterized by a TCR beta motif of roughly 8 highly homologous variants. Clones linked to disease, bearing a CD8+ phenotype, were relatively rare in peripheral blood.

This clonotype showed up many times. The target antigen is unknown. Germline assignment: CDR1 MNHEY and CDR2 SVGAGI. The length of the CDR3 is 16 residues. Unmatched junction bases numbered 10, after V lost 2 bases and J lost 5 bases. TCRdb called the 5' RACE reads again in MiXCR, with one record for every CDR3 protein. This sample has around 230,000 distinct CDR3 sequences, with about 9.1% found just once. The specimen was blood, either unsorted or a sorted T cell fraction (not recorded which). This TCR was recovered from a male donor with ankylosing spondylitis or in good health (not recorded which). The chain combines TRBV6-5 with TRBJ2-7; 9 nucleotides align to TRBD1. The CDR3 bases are TGTGCCAGCAGTTACCCCCCGGGGACAGGGCACAACGAGCAGTACTTC. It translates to CASSYPPGTGHNEQYF.